The rows below give T cell receptor beta chains drawn from one sample of a study of CD8+ T cells in alopecia areata. Some clones are missing from TCRdb's copy, which holds only in-frame ones; the method was immunoSEQ multiplex PCR. The repertoire holds more than 150,000 clones, with 40% to 60% as singletons. The sequencing here drew on CD8+ T cells sorted from blood, taken at week 0. The source of these receptors is a human donor with alopecia areata. Each CDR3 is given with its conserved first and last residue. The D gene is left open where the match is weak. Rows may omit the clone size; those that give it use once, few, many or a size class.

15	TRBV9	NA	NA	TRBJ2-5	CASSVNRDKQETQYF	TGTGCCAGCAGCGTCAACCGGGACAAACAAGAGACCCAGTACTTC
10	TRBV30	NA	NA	TRBJ1-2	CASFNHGYTF	TGTGCCTCATTCAATCATGGCTACACCTTC
14	TRBV6-5	NA	TRBD1	TRBJ1-6	CASRSGTGGSPLHF	TGTGCCAGCAGGTCCGGGACAGGGGGATCACCCCTCCACTTT
17	TRBV6-1	few	NA	TRBJ2-3	CASSEALNGGPTDTQYF	TGTGCCAGCAGTGAAGCACTTAACGGTGGGCCCACAGATACGCAGTATTTT
17	TRBV7-8	NA	NA	TRBJ2-3	CASSEPRGPLGTDTQYF	TGTGCCAGCAGCGAACCCCGCGGGCCCCTCGGCACAGATACGCAGTATTTT
15	TRBV4-3	NA	TRBD2	TRBJ2-3	CASSQAGDGGDTQYF	TGCGCCAGCAGCCAGGCGGGGGACGGCGGGGATACGCAGTATTTT
14	TRBV19	NA	NA	TRBJ2-6	CASRAGAGANVLTF	TGTGCCAGTAGAGCAGGGGCTGGGGCCAACGTCCTGACTTTC
12	TRBV29-1	few	NA	TRBJ2-2	CSANTDTGELFF	TGCAGCGCTAACACGGACACCGGGGAGCTGTTTTTT
13	TRBV30	NA	NA	TRBJ1-1	CACLPPGLTEAFF	TGTGCCTGTCTACCCCCGGGGCTCACTGAAGCTTTCTTT
14	TRBV6-1	NA	NA	TRBJ2-7	CASRPGTTPYEQYF	TGTGCCAGCAGACCCGGGACAACTCCCTACGAGCAGTACTTC
11	TRBV2	once	TRBD2	TRBJ2-7	CARRGDGEQYF	TGTGCCCGACGGGGGGATGGCGAGCAGTACTTC
14	TRBV29-1	NA	TRBD1	TRBJ2-1	CSAMGQSSYNEQFF	TGCAGCGCCATGGGACAGAGCTCCTACAATGAGCAGTTCTTC
13	TRBV2	NA	NA	TRBJ2-3	CASDGTDQDTQYF	TGTGCCAGCGATGGTACAGACCAGGATACGCAGTATTTT
16	TRBV6-6	NA	TRBD1	TRBJ1-5	CASSTLTTGNNQPQHF	TGTGCCAGCAGTACGCTCACGACAGGGAACAATCAGCCCCAGCATTTT
15	TRBV29-1	NA	TRBD2	TRBJ2-2	CSVELAGGRNGELFF	TGCAGCGTCGAGCTAGCGGGGGGGCGAAACGGGGAGCTGTTTTTT
15	TRBV23-1	few	NA	TRBJ2-5	CASRPGQSEGETQYF	TGCGCCAGCAGACCAGGACAGTCGGAAGGAGAGACCCAGTACTTC
15	TRBV11-2	NA	TRBD1	TRBJ1-1	CASSLGTGVDTEAFF	TGTGCCAGCAGCTTAGGGACAGGGGTCGACACTGAAGCTTTCTTT
14	TRBV15	NA	NA	TRBJ2-1	CATSRDYGLREQFF	TGTGCCACCAGCAGAGATTATGGGCTTCGTGAGCAGTTCTTC
15	TRBV2	NA	NA	TRBJ1-2	CASMFRIEYGYGYTF	TGTGCCAGCATGTTCCGAATTGAGTATGGCTATGGCTACACCTTC
13	TRBV30	NA	NA	TRBJ1-6	CAWSYGQSSPLHF	TGTGCCTGGAGTTACGGACAGTCTTCACCCCTCCACTTT
15	TRBV7-3	NA	TRBD2	TRBJ2-5	CASSLIAGAQETQYF	TGTGCCAGCAGCTTAATAGCGGGGGCCCAAGAGACCCAGTACTTC
15	TRBV11-2	few	NA	TRBJ2-3	CASSRYGDSTDTQYF	TGTGCCAGCAGCCGATATGGGGACAGCACAGATACGCAGTATTTT
17	TRBV15	NA	TRBD1	TRBJ2-7	CATSRRGTGVEPYEQYF	TGTGCCACCAGCAGACGCGGGACAGGGGTCGAACCCTACGAGCAGTACTTC
16	TRBV9	NA	NA	TRBJ1-2	CASSSQGGQVDYGYTF	TGTGCCAGCAGCAGTCAGGGAGGTCAGGTAGACTATGGCTACACCTTC
14	TRBV30	NA	TRBD1	TRBJ1-5	CAWSPGQGTQPQHF	TGTGCCTGGAGTCCGGGACAGGGGACTCAGCCCCAGCATTTT
14	TRBV4-2	few	NA	TRBJ2-3	CASSQASNQDTQYF	TGTGCCAGCAGCCAAGCGTCCAATCAAGATACGCAGTATTTT
14	TRBV27	NA	TRBD1	TRBJ1-1	CASSWGTGAIEAFF	TGTGCCAGCAGTTGGGGGACAGGAGCCATTGAAGCTTTCTTT
15	TRBV13	NA	TRBD2	TRBJ2-7	CASSLLAGGPNEQYF	TGTGCCAGCAGCTTATTAGCGGGGGGGCCCAACGAGCAGTACTTC
14	TRBV4-3	NA	TRBD1	TRBJ2-7	CASSLGQGAYEQYF	TGCGCCAGCAGCCTGGGACAGGGGGCTTACGAGCAGTACTTC
13	TRBV9	few	NA	TRBJ2-3	CASSVVVTDTQYF	TGTGCCAGCAGCGTAGTAGTAACAGATACGCAGTATTTT
13	TRBV29-1	NA	NA	TRBJ1-1	CSPRRDINTEAFF	TGCAGCCCACGACGGGACATAAACACTGAAGCTTTCTTT
13	TRBV27	NA	TRBD2	TRBJ2-1	CASSWDYYNEQFF	TGTGCCAGCAGTTGGGACTACTACAATGAGCAGTTCTTC
14	TRBV5-1	once	NA	TRBJ2-5	CASSLPRTKETQYF	TGCGCCAGCAGCTTGCCGAGGACTAAGGAGACCCAGTACTTC
15	TRBV5-1	NA	TRBD1	TRBJ2-7	CASSPGTGGGYEQYF	TGCGCCAGCAGCCCCGGGACAGGGGGCGGCTACGAGCAGTACTTC
12	TRBV27	few	NA	TRBJ2-1	CASGSVTWEQFF	TGTGCCAGCGGTAGTGTGACATGGGAGCAGTTCTTC
18	TRBV5-1	few	TRBD2	TRBJ2-1	CASSPGTSGGPSYNEQFF	TGCGCCAGCAGCCCCGGGACTAGCGGGGGACCATCCTACAATGAGCAGTTCTTC
13	TRBV29-1	NA	NA	TRBJ2-7	CSVEWGSEYEQYF	TGCAGCGTTGAGTGGGGGTCCGAATACGAGCAGTACTTC
15	TRBV4-3	NA	NA	TRBJ2-5	CASSHLEGTAETQYF	TGCGCCAGCAGCCACTTAGAGGGGACGGCGGAGACCCAGTACTTC
14	TRBV9	once	NA	TRBJ2-1	CASSTNGAYNEQFF	TGTGCCAGCAGCACCAACGGGGCCTACAATGAGCAGTTCTTC
11	TRBV7-9	NA	NA	TRBJ2-7	CASSLGPEQYF	TGTGCCAGCAGCTTAGGTCCTGAGCAGTACTTC
17	TRBV30	NA	TRBD1	TRBJ2-1	CAWSARDRWISYNEQFF	TGTGCCTGGAGTGCCCGGGACAGGTGGATCTCCTACAATGAGCAGTTCTTC
15	TRBV7-2	few	TRBD2	TRBJ2-1	CASSFTSDKTNEQFF	TGTGCCAGCAGCTTTACTAGCGACAAGACCAATGAGCAGTTCTTC
15	TRBV10-3	NA	NA	TRBJ1-2	CAISEGSADTYGYTF	TGTGCCATCAGTGAAGGTTCTGCGGATACCTATGGCTACACCTTC
11	TRBV7-9	NA	NA	TRBJ2-1	CASRLGDEQFF	TGTGCCAGCAGACTTGGTGATGAGCAGTTCTTC
13	TRBV10-3	few	NA	TRBJ2-3	CAISGSTTDTQYF	TGTGCCATCAGTGGTAGTACCACAGATACGCAGTATTTT
13	TRBV30	NA	NA	TRBJ1-2	CAWNLEGGYGYTF	TGTGCCTGGAACTTGGAAGGCGGCTATGGCTACACCTTC
12	TRBV5-1	few	NA	TRBJ2-7	CASSFQGYEQYF	TGCGCCAGCAGCTTCCAAGGATACGAGCAGTACTTC
15	TRBV15	NA	TRBD1	TRBJ2-5	CATRLGDRGQETQYF	TGTGCCACGCGATTGGGGGACAGGGGCCAAGAGACCCAGTACTTC
14	TRBV14	NA	NA	TRBJ2-1	CASSQAGAGNEQFF	TGTGCCAGCAGCCAGGCGGGGGCCGGGAATGAGCAGTTCTTC
13	TRBV6-5	NA	NA	TRBJ1-1	CASSYSWGAEAFF	TGTGCCAGCAGTTACTCCTGGGGGGCTGAAGCTTTCTTT
14	TRBV14	few	NA	TRBJ2-7	CASSTLQRRDEQYF	TGTGCCAGCAGCACGCTGCAGCGGCGCGACGAGCAGTACTTC
13	TRBV10-2	NA	NA	TRBJ2-5	CASSERRLETQYF	TGCGCCAGCAGTGAGAGGCGATTGGAGACCCAGTACTTC